This T cell receptor (beta chain) was captured in a study of blood T cells in healthy people across ages. Study overall: Per two T cells, template switching captured roughly one barcoded beta molecule. Study-wide results and limits: The study regarded diversity estimates from one million T cells as underestimates.

Together with a sample-barcoded 5' primer, a J-beta primer mix was included in a second PCR lasting roughly 7 to 11 cycles. Tags on each cDNA molecule came from a template-switch adaptor with 12 random nucleotides. MiXCR, run by TCRdb on the 5' RACE reads, gives a single entry per CDR3 protein. Among under 800,000 distinct CDR3 sequences listed, roughly 47% were seen once. Every donor provided 8.5 to 10 milliliters of peripheral blood. Losses at the gene ends were 2 bases for V and 5 bases for J; bases not matched to a gene: 11. This CDR3 is 15 amino acids long. Germline lookup yields CDR1 DFQATT and CDR2 SNEGSKA (reference sequence). This clonotype was observed a few times. The target antigen is unknown.

The source material was blood. The source of this sequence is a woman aged 55-70 years in good health. V gene TRBV20-1 combines with J gene TRBJ2-5; 7 nucleotides align to TRBD2. The CDR3 DNA reads as TGCAGTGCTAGAAGTAACGGGGGGAAGAGGGAGACCCAGTACTTC. This encodes CSARSNGGKRETQYF.